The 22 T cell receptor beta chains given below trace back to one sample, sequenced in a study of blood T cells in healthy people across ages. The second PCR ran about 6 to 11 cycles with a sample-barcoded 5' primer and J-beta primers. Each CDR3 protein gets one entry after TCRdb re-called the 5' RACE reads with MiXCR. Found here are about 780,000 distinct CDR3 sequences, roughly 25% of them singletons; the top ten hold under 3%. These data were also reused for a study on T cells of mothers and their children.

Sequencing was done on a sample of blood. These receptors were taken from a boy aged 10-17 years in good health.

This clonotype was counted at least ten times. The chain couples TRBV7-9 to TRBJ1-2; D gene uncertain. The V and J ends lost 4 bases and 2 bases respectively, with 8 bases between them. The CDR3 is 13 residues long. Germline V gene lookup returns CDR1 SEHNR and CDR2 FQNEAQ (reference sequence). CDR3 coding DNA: TGTGCCAGCAGCTCCGCGGGCAACTATGGCTACACCTTC. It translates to CASSSAGNYGYTF.

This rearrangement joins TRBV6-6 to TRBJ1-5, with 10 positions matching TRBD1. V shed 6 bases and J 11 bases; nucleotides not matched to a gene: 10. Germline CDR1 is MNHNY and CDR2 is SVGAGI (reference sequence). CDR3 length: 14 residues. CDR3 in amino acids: CASSRGTGVGTQHF. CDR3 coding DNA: TGTGCCAGCAGCCGAGGGACAGGGGTTGGGACCCAGCATTTT.

Here the CDR3 reads CAIRSGNTGELFF. The CDR3 DNA sequence: TGTGCCATCAGAAGCGGGAACACCGGGGAGCTGTTTTTT. This chain links TRBV10-3 with TRBJ2-2, with D possibly matching TRBD2 (5 bases). Per germline, CDR1 ENHRY and CDR2 SYGVKD. Trimming removed 6 bases at V and 1 base at J, with 6 bases between. CDR3 length: 13 residues.

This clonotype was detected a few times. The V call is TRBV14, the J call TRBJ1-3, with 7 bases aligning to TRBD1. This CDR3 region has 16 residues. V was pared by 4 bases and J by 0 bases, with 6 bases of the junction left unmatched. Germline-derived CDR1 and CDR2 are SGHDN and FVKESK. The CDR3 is CASSPDRIFSGNTIYF. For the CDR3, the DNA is TGTGCCAGCAGCCCGGACAGGATCTTCTCTGGAAACACCATATATTTT.

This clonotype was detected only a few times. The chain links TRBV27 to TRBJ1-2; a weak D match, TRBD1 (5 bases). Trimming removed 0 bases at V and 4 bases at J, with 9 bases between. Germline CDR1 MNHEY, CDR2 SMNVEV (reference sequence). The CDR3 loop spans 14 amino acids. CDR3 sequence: CASSLSGGGYGYTF. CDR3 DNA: TGTGCCAGCAGTTTATCGGGGGGAGGCTATGGCTACACCTTC.

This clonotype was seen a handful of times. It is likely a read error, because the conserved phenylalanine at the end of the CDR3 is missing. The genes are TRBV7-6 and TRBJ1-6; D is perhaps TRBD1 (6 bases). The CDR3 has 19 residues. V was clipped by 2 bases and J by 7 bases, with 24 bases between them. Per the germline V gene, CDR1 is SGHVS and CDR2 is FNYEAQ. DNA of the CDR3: TGTGCCAGCAGCTTATCAACGGGCACACTCAGGGGAGGAAATTCACCCCTCCACCTT. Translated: CASSLSTGTLRGGNSPLHL.

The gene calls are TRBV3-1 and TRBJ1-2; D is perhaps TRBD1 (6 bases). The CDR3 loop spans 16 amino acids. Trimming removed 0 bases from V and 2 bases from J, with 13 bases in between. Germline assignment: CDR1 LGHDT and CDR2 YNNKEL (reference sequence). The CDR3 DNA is TGTGCCAGCAGCCAAGATAGGTGGGGGGGCAACTATGGCTACACCTTC. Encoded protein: CASSQDRWGGNYGYTF. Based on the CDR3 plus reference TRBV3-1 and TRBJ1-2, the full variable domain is DTAVSQTPKYLVTQMGNDKSIKCEQNLGHDTMYWYKQDSKKFLKIMFSYNNKELIINETVPNRFSPKSPDKAHLNLHINSLELGDSAVYFCASSQDRWGGNYGYTFGSGTRLTVV.

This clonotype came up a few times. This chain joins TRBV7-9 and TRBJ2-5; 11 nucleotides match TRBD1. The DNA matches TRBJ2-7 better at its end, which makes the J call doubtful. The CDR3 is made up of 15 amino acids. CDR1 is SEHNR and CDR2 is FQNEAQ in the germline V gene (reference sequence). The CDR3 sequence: CASSPRTGGKYEQYF. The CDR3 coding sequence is TGTGCCAGCAGCCCTCGGACAGGGGGCAAATACGAGCAGTACTTC.

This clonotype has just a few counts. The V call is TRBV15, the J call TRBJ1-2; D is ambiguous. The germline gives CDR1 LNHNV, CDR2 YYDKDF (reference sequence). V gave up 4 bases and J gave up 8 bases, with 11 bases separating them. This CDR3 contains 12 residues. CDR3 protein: CATSTVRNGYTF. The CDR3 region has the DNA TGTGCCACCAGCACAGTTCGAAACGGCTACACCTTC.

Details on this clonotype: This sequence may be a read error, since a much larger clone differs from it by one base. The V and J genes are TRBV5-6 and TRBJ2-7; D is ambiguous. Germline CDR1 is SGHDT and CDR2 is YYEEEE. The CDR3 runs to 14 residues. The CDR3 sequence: CTSSLGPRSYEQYF. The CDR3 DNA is TGTACCAGCAGCTTGGGCCCAAGATCCTACGAGCAGTACTTC.

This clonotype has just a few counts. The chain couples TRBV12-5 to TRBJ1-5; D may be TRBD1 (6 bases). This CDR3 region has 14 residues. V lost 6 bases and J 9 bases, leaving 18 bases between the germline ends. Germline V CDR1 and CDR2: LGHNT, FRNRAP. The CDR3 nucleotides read TGTGCTAGTGGCCTGGCCAGGGGCTCAGGGCCCCAGCATTTT. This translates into CASGLARGSGPQHF.

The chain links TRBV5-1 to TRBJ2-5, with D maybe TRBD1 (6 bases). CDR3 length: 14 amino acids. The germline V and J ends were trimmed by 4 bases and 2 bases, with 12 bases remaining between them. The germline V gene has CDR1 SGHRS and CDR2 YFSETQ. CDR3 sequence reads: CASSREGVQETQYF. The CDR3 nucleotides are TGCGCCAGCAGCAGAGAGGGGGTGCAAGAGACCCAGTACTTC.

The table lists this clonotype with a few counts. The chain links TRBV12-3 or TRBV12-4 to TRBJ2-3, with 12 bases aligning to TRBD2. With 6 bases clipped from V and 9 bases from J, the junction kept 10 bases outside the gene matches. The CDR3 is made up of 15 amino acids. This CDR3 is CASSPSSGGAGTQYF. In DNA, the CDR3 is TGTGCCAGCAGCCCCTCTAGCGGGGGGGCCGGGACGCAGTATTTT.

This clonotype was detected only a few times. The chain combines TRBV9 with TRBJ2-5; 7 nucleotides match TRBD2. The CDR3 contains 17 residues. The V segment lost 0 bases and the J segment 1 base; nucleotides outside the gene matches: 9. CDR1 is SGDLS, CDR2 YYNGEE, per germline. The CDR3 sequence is CASSVEDPSGFQETQYF. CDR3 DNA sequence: TGTGCCAGCAGCGTAGAAGATCCTAGCGGCTTCCAAGAGACCCAGTACTTC. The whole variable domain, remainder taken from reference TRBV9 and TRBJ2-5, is DSGVTQTPKHLITATGQRVTLRCSPRSGDLSVYWYQQSLDQGLQFLIQYYNGEERAKGNILERFSAQQFPDLHSELNLSSLELGDSALYFCASSVEDPSGFQETQYFGPGTRLLVL.

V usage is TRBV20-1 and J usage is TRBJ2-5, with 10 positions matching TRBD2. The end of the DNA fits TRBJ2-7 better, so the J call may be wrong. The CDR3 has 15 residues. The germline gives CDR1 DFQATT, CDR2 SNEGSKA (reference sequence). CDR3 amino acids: CSASVASGGSYEQYF. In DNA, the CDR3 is TGCAGTGCTAGTGTTGCTAGCGGGGGTTCCTACGAGCAGTACTTC.

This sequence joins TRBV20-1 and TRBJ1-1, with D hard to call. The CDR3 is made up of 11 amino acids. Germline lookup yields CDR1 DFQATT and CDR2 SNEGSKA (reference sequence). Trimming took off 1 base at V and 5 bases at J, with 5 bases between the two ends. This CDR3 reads CSARVQTEAFF. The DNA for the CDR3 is TGCAGTGCTAGAGTGCAGACTGAAGCTTTCTTT.

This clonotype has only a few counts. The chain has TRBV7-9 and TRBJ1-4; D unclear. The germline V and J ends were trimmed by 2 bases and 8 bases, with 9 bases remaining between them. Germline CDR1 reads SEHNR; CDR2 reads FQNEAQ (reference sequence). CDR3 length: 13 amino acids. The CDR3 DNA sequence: TGTGCCAGCAGCTTATATTCAGCGGAAAAACTGTTTTTT. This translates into CASSLYSAEKLFF.

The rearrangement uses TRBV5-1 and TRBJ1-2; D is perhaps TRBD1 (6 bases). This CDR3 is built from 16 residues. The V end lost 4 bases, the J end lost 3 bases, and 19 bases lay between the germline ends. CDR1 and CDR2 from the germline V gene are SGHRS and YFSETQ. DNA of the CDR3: TGCGCCAGCAGCCCAGACCCGCAGGGGCGGGACTATGGCTACACCTTC. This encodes CASSPDPQGRDYGYTF. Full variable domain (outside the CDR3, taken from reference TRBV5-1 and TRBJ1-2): KAGVTQTPRYLIKTRGQQVTLSCSPISGHRSVSWYQQTPGQGLQFLFEYFSETQRNKGNFPGRFSGRQFSNSRSEMNVSTLELGDSALYLCASSPDPQGRDYGYTFGSGTRLTVV.

The CDR3 loop reads CASSVRTGGRNIQYF. For the CDR3, the DNA is TGTGCCAGCAGTGTAAGGACAGGGGGCCGCAACATTCAGTACTTC. V gene TRBV6-1 combines with J gene TRBJ2-4, with 11 bases matching TRBD1. Per the germline V gene, CDR1 is MNHNS and CDR2 is SASEGT. The CDR3 is 15 amino acids. J was trimmed by 7 bases and V by 4 bases; bases with no gene match: 6.

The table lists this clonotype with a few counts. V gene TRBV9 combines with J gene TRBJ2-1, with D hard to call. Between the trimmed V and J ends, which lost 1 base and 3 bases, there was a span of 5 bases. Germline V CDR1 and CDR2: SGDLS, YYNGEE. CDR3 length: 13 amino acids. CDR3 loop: CASSVWYYNEQFF. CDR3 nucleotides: TGTGCCAGCAGCGTATGGTACTACAATGAGCAGTTCTTC.

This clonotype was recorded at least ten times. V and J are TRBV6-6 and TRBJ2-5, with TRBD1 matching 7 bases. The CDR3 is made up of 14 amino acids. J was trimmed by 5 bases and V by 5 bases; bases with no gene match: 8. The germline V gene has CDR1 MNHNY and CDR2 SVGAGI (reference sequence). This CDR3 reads CASSPTTGTETQYF. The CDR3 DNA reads TGTGCCAGCAGTCCTACGACAGGGACCGAGACCCAGTACTTC.

The CDR3 loop reads CASSVQRNYGYTF. The DNA for the CDR3 is TGTGCCAGCAGTGTACAGAGGAACTATGGCTACACCTTC. J is TRBJ1-2 and V is TRBV2; D is unclear. The CDR3 totals 13 residues. Germline loops: CDR1 SNHLY, CDR2 FYNNEI. V lost 4 bases, J lost 2 bases, and 8 bases lay in between.